These T cell receptor beta chains were read from a single sample in a study of identical twins. TCRdb re-called the 5' RACE reads with MiXCR, one entry per CDR3 protein. The sample lists approximately 490,000 distinct CDR3 sequences, around 22% seen once, with approximately 0.52% in the top ten. These sequences were also reported in another study, on yellow fever vaccine responses in identical twins.

The sample was CD4+ T cells sorted from blood. Receptors were obtained from a woman aged 18-35 years in good health. Each CDR3 is given with its conserved first and last residue. The D gene is left open where the match is weak. Expanded clones are given a class, and other clones once, few, many or no size at all.

cdr3_nt | cdr3_aa | d_call | v_call | clone_size | j_call | cdr3_length
TGCGCCAGCAGCCGTCCAAGGACAGGGAAGAACACCGGGGAGCTGTTTTTT | CASSRPRTGKNTGELFF | TRBD1 | TRBV4-1 | few | TRBJ2-2 | 17
TGTGCCAGCAGCTTAAGTGATACCCACACTGAAGCTTTCTTT | CASSLSDTHTEAFF | . | TRBV7-6 | . | TRBJ1-1 | 14
TGTGCCAGCAGCCAGGGGTCCGGAGTCAATGAGCAGTTCTTC | CASSQGSGVNEQFF | . | TRBV7-3 | . | TRBJ2-1 | 14
TGTGCCAGCAGCTTCAAGAGCGGGAGTGGCCTCTACAATGAGCAGTTCTTC | CASSFKSGSGLYNEQFF | TRBD2 | TRBV5-6 | . | TRBJ2-1 | 17
TGTGCCAGCAGTTTACTGGAAGGGGCGAAGACCCAGTACTTC | CASSLLEGAKTQYF | . | TRBV28 | . | TRBJ2-5 | 14
TGTGCCAGCAGCCCCGGGACGAGGAGTAATTCACCCCTCCACTTT | CASSPGTRSNSPLHF | . | TRBV6-1 | . | TRBJ1-6 | 15
TGTGCCAGCAGTTTAGTACCAGCAGGCAATGAGCAGTTCTTC | CASSLVPAGNEQFF | . | TRBV3-1 | few | TRBJ2-1 | 14
TGTGCCAGCAAGGGGGGCATTGAAGAGCAGTACTTC | CASKGGIEEQYF | . | TRBV12-3/TRBV12-4 | . | TRBJ2-7 | 12
TGCGCCAGCAGCTTGGCCGACAGAATTTATGGCTACACCTTC | CASSLADRIYGYTF | . | TRBV5-1 | few | TRBJ1-2 | 14
TGCAGCTCCAGCACGGACCAGCCGGGACTAGGGGCGTTTAGTGAGCAGTTCTTC | CSSSTDQPGLGAFSEQFF | TRBD2 | TRBV29-1 | . | TRBJ2-1 | 18
TGCAGTGCTAGCGGGGACCACAATCAGCCCCAGCATTTT | CSASGDHNQPQHF | . | TRBV20-1 | few | TRBJ1-5 | 13
TGTGCCAGCGTTTACTCTGGGGCCAACGTCCTGACTTTC | CASVYSGANVLTF | . | TRBV2 | . | TRBJ2-6 | 13
TGCAGTGCTCCGGTGGGATCCACAGATACGCAGTATTTT | CSAPVGSTDTQYF | . | TRBV20-1 | . | TRBJ2-3 | 13
TGTGCCAGCAGTGAATTCGGGGACATTCAGTACTTC | CASSEFGDIQYF | . | TRBV6-1 | few | TRBJ2-4 | 12
TGTGCCAGCAGGCCGCAGGAATATGGCTACACCTTC | CASRPQEYGYTF | . | TRBV12-3/TRBV12-4 | few | TRBJ1-2 | 12
TGTGCCAGCAGTTACGAGAGCAGGGGAAAGACCATATATTTT | CASSYESRGKTIYF | . | TRBV6-2/TRBV6-3 | few | TRBJ1-3 | 14
TGTGCCAGCAGTGAAGAACAGGGGAGCACTGAAGCTTTCTTT | CASSEEQGSTEAFF | TRBD1 | TRBV2 | . | TRBJ1-1 | 14
TGTGCCAGCAGCTTTATCCACAGGGGGGTCCTGAGGACTGAAGCTTTCTTT | CASSFIHRGVLRTEAFF | TRBD1 | TRBV11-1 | few | TRBJ1-1 | 17
TGTGCCAGCAGTTCGGGACAGTTCCAAGAGACCCAGTACTTC | CASSSGQFQETQYF | TRBD1 | TRBV28 | . | TRBJ2-5 | 14
TGTGCCGCGCATGGGGATGTGAACACTGAAGCTTTCTTT | CAAHGDVNTEAFF | . | TRBV6-1 | . | TRBJ1-1 | 13
TGTGCCAGCAGCTTAGCGTTAGGGAATGAGCAGTTCTTC | CASSLALGNEQFF | . | TRBV7-6 | . | TRBJ2-1 | 13
TGTGCCAGCAGTTTGGGATCTAGCGGGTCAGAGACCCAGTACTTC | CASSLGSSGSETQYF | TRBD2 | TRBV28 | . | TRBJ2-5 | 15
TGTGCCAGCAGTTTACAAGGGCAGGGCTACACCTTC | CASSLQGQGYTF | . | TRBV28 | . | TRBJ1-2 | 12
TGTGCCATCAGTGACGCAGGGGACCCGTACACTGAAGCTTTCTTT | CAISDAGDPYTEAFF | . | TRBV10-3 | few | TRBJ1-1 | 15
TGCAGTGCTAGAGACAACAGGGCTCAGGGGATCGGGGAGCTGTTTTTT | CSARDNRAQGIGELFF | . | TRBV20-1 | . | TRBJ2-2 | 16
TGTGCCAGCAGCTTCTCTGGAACTAGCGGAGGGAATACGCAGTATTTT | CASSFSGTSGGNTQYF | TRBD2 | TRBV7-6 | . | TRBJ2-3 | 16
TGTGCCAGCAGCCGTACAACTAGCGATGCCTACGAGCAGTACTTC | CASSRTTSDAYEQYF | TRBD2 | TRBV27 | many | TRBJ2-7 | 15